A selection of T cell receptor beta chains follows, all from one sample in a study of CD8 T cells in Susac syndrome. TCRdb fed the immunoSEQ multiplex PCR reads into MiXCR, producing one record per CDR3 protein. The data hold 100,000 to 150,000 distinct CDR3 sequences, with approximately 96% observed a single time. Input material: CD8+ T cells from PBMCs. These receptors all stem from a human donor with Susac syndrome. Both conserved end residues are trimmed from each CDR3. Fields, in order: D gene, clone size, J gene, V gene, CDR3 protein. A D gene is named only where the DNA matches it firmly. A row's size may be missing; if present it is once, few, many or a size class.

>-|-|TRBJ1-5|TRBV20-1
SASKQVDGQPQH
>-|-|TRBJ1-2|TRBV6-2/TRBV6-3
ASSPDYGYT
>-|-|TRBJ2-3|TRBV7-3
ASSSDRSDTQY
>TRBD1|-|TRBJ1-2|TRBV30
AWSVTGAPTRGYT
>-|-|TRBJ1-3|TRBV7-9
ASGGAGNTIY
>-|few|TRBJ2-2|TRBV30
AWSVGSGELF
>TRBD1|-|TRBJ2-5|TRBV4-2
ASSQAGQMFEETQY
>-|-|TRBJ2-1|TRBV12-3/TRBV12-4
ASSLAAAYNEQF
>-|-|TRBJ2-1|TRBV29-1
SVGRAGGEQF
>TRBD2|-|TRBJ2-3|TRBV6-1
ASSETLAGGSDTQY
>-|-|TRBJ2-1|TRBV4-3
ASSQEASSYNEQF
>-|-|TRBJ2-1|TRBV20-1
SASPLDRPHNEQF
>TRBD1|-|TRBJ2-5|TRBV11-2
ASSALTGGPLTQETQY
>TRBD2|-|TRBJ2-2|TRBV28
ATYPAGGDGAGELF
>-|-|TRBJ2-5|TRBV13
ASSLGTPTSQETQY
>-|-|TRBJ1-2|TRBV10-3
AISKDPGGGFGYT
>-|once|TRBJ1-1|TRBV20-1
SARGGIWGNTEAF
>-|-|TRBJ2-3|TRBV7-8
ASSLGEGGTDTQY
>TRBD1|once|TRBJ2-2|TRBV28
ASSLRDRGNTGELF
>-|-|TRBJ2-1|TRBV9
ASTVGHLSYNEQF
>-|once|TRBJ2-7|TRBV7-6
ASSLLGAYEQY
>-|-|TRBJ2-1|TRBV18
ASRPPAGRREQF
>-|-|TRBJ2-7|TRBV10-3
AITMGPAYEQY
>-|-|TRBJ2-7|TRBV4-3
ASSQDRGGVGSYEQY
>TRBD2|-|TRBJ2-1|TRBV7-3
ASSLSSGGYNEQF
>TRBD2|-|TRBJ2-3|TRBV5-4
ASRFGSGEEY
>TRBD2|-|TRBJ2-5|TRBV27
ASTRSGGETQY
>-|-|TRBJ2-7|TRBV19
ASSIDADLH
>-|-|TRBJ2-5|TRBV6-5
ASSSRGDQY
>-|-|TRBJ2-7|TRBV9
ASSESAGRSYEQY
>TRBD2|-|TRBJ2-3|TRBV6-6
ASSRGLAGAPDTQY
>-|-|TRBJ1-3|TRBV6-1
ASSEDPAGSGNTIY
>TRBD2|-|TRBJ2-7|TRBV19
ASSSPGLAGGPYEQY
>-|-|TRBJ2-1|TRBV4-3
ASSPTRPNEQF
>-|-|TRBJ1-5|TRBV6-5
ASSAGVGNQPQH
>-|once|TRBJ2-4|TRBV12-3/TRBV12-4
ASSSFDGALGNIQY
>-|-|TRBJ1-1|TRBV30
AWSRNTEAF
>TRBD1|-|TRBJ2-7|TRBV28
ASAIQGAPAYEQY
>-|-|TRBJ1-4|TRBV7-3
ASSFTLEEKLF
>-|-|TRBJ2-7|TRBV12-3/TRBV12-4
ASTLGGGYPIWEQY
>-|-|TRBJ1-5|TRBV6-6
ASSYYFGQGDQPQH
>TRBD1|-|TRBJ2-2|TRBV4-3
ASSQGQGAGGELF
>-|-|TRBJ2-1|TRBV4-3
ASSQAAVQPSSYNEQF
>TRBD1|-|TRBJ1-1|TRBV9
ASSVNPGTASTEAF
>TRBD2|-|TRBJ2-1|TRBV12-3/TRBV12-4
ASTPLAGGVEQF
>-|-|TRBJ1-1|TRBV4-2
ASSPGGRTAEAF
>-|once|TRBJ1-2|TRBV10-3
AISEAAYLYGYT
>-|-|TRBJ2-4|TRBV30
AWSGGVNAKNIQY